The 30 T cell receptor beta chains presented below share a single source sample, sequenced in a study of Ad26.COV2.S vaccination and SARS-CoV-2 variants. The assay was immunoSEQ multiplex PCR, and TCRdb's table has in-frame clones only and misses some. This sample yields 200,000 to 250,000 clones, of which more than 75% are seen a single time; around 10% belongs to the top ten. Regarding treatment: around 19 received Ad26.COV2.S at low or high dose, single or two shots; roughly five received placebo; per-sample allocation not given. The samples were gathered on day 63 after the first injection of vaccine or placebo. The sequences come from peripheral blood, collected in a trial of Ad26.COV2.S vaccine versus placebo. These receptors all come from a person aged 18 to 65 who received the Ad26.COV2.S COVID-19 vaccine or a placebo.

This chain links TRBV28 with TRBJ2-5; 8 bases match TRBD1. The CDR3 runs to 14 residues. The V gene's germline CDR1 is MDHEN and CDR2 SYDVKM. The trim removed 3 bases at V and 2 bases at J, leaving 2 bases unmatched. CDR3 region: CASSFGDRQETQYF. For the CDR3, the DNA is TGTGCCAGCAGTTTTGGGGACAGGCAAGAGACCCAGTACTTC.

The V gene is TRBV5-1, the J gene TRBJ1-1; D remains unclear. With 3 bases removed from V and 5 bases from J, the gap between germline ends came to 17 bases. Germline V CDR1 and CDR2: SGHRS, YFSETQ. There are 15 residues in the CDR3. The CDR3 sequence: CASSYAPIRDTEAFF. The CDR3 DNA reads TGCGCCAGCAGCTACGCGCCGATAAGAGATACTGAAGCTTTCTTT.

The gene calls are TRBV6-2 or TRBV6-3 and TRBJ2-5; 8 nucleotides match TRBD2. The germline gives CDR1 MNHEY, CDR2 SVGEGT. The CDR3 is 19 amino acids. Trimming cost V 0 bases and J 4 bases; bases outside gene matches: 16. CDR3 sequence: CASSYSVNYTGTRGETQYF. CDR3 nucleotides: TGTGCCAGCAGTTACTCCGTCAACTACACCGGGACTAGAGGAGAGACCCAGTACTTC.

The gene calls are TRBV2 and TRBJ2-7; perhaps TRBD2 as D (5 bases). V lost 6 bases to trimming and J lost 2 bases, with 14 bases between them. The CDR3 covers 14 residues. Germline assignment: CDR1 SNHLY and CDR2 FYNNEI. The CDR3: CASRRAAETYEQYF. CDR3 DNA: TGTGCCAGCAGGCGGGCCGCCGAGACCTACGAGCAGTACTTC.

CDR3 nucleotide sequence: TGTGCCAGCAGTTTGGGAAGCGGGGGGTACGAGCAGTACTTC. Its translation is CASSLGSGGYEQYF. The rearrangement joins TRBV27 to TRBJ2-7; 9 bases are a match to TRBD2. The length of the CDR3 is 14 residues. The J segment lost 4 bases and the V segment lost 3 bases, leaving 4 bases of the junction unmatched. The germline CDR1 and CDR2 sequences are MNHEY and SMNVEV (reference sequence).

V and J are TRBV2 and TRBJ1-5; D remains ambiguous. The CDR3 spans 16 residues. The ends were cut back, 5 bases at V and 2 bases at J, with 16 bases in the middle. The germline V gene encodes CDR1 SNHLY and CDR2 FYNNEI. The CDR3, as DNA: TGTGCCAGCAGTATTTGGGAGAGTAGTCGCAATCAGCCCCAGCATTTT. This translates into CASSIWESSRNQPQHF.

This clone appeared a few times. The chain has TRBV7-9 and TRBJ1-5, with D possibly matching TRBD1 (5 bases). The ends were cut back, 3 bases at V and 4 bases at J, with 10 bases in the middle. The CDR3 length is 14 residues. CDR1 is SEHNR, CDR2 FQNEAQ, per germline (reference sequence). The CDR3, as DNA: TGTGCCAGCAGCTTCTTGGGGCCTAATCAGCCCCAGCATTTT. As protein: CASSFLGPNQPQHF.

The CDR3 loop is CASSVGAISSTDTQYF. The CDR3 nucleotides are TGTGCCAGCAGCGTAGGGGCGATTTCTAGCACAGATACGCAGTATTTT. J is TRBJ2-3 and V is TRBV9; D uncertain. The CDR3 is made up of 16 amino acids. Germline CDR1 and CDR2: SGDLS and YYNGEE. V lost 0 bases to trimming and J lost 0 bases, with 11 bases between them.

The V and J genes are TRBV5-8 and TRBJ1-1; D remains ambiguous. This CDR3 spans 14 amino acids. Germline CDR1 SGHTS, CDR2 YDEGEE. V was cut by 4 bases and J by 4 bases, with 14 bases left in between. As DNA, the CDR3 is TGTGCCAGCAGCCCCAATGGTCTCGGCACTGAAGCTTTCTTT. Translation gives CASSPNGLGTEAFF.

This chain uses TRBV28 with TRBJ1-6; a weak D match, TRBD1 (5 bases). This CDR3 comprises 12 residues. Germline CDR1 is MDHEN and CDR2 is SYDVKM. V lost 3 bases and J lost 14, with 11 bases in between. CDR3 bases: TGTGCCAGCAGTTTGGGGCAACGGGCCCTCCACTTT. The encoded protein is CASSLGQRALHF.

The V gene is TRBV7-2, the J gene TRBJ1-4; 8 bases match TRBD1. Germline V gene sequence: CDR1 SGHTA, CDR2 FQGNSA. CDR3 length equals 16 residues. Trimming removed 0 bases from V and 4 bases from J; junction bases left unmatched: 4. The CDR3 reads CASSLAGTGGNEKLFF. The CDR3 bases are TGTGCCAGCAGCTTAGCGGGGACAGGCGGTAATGAAAAACTGTTTTTT.

This clone was picked up one time. Other DNA sequences from this sample encode an identical CDR3 as well. The V call is TRBV11-2, the J call TRBJ2-6; unclear D gene. V gave up 1 base and J gave up 2 bases, with 6 bases separating them. Germline CDR1 SGHAT, CDR2 FQNNGV. CDR3 length equals 15 residues. The chain's CDR3 is CASSLGGAGANVLTF. DNA of the CDR3: TGTGCCAGCAGCTTAGGGGGTGCTGGGGCCAACGTCCTGACTTTC. Full variable domain (rest looked up from reference TRBV11-2 and TRBJ2-6): EAGVAQSPRYKIIEKRQSVAFWCNPISGHATLYWYQQILGQGPKLLIQFQNNGVVDDSQLPKDRFSAERLKGVDSTLKIQPAKLEDSAVYLCASSLGGAGANVLTFGAGSRLTVL.

This chain uses TRBV6-2 or TRBV6-3 with TRBJ2-7; D is perhaps TRBD2 (6 bases). The CDR3 totals 13 residues. Trimming removed 6 bases from V and 1 base from J, with 10 bases in between. Germline-derived CDR1 and CDR2 are MNHEY and SVGEGT. In DNA, the CDR3 is TGTGCCAGCAGCGTGGGGGGATCCTACGAGCAGTACTTC. This encodes CASSVGGSYEQYF.

This chain links TRBV18 with TRBJ1-1; D ambiguous. The CDR3 covers 15 residues. CDR1 KGHSH and CDR2 LQKENI come from the germline V gene. The V end was cut by 7 bases, the J end by 6 bases, with 21 bases between. In DNA, the CDR3 is TGTGCCAGCTTCACCGAGCGCAGGCCCGGCGCTGAAGCTTTCTTT. Protein sequence: CASFTERRPGAEAFF.

The genes are TRBV19 and TRBJ1-1, with D possibly TRBD1 on 6 matching bases. This CDR3 comprises 13 residues. The germline V gene encodes CDR1 LNHDA and CDR2 SQIVND (reference sequence). V was trimmed by 10 bases and J by 0 bases, leaving 12 bases between them. CDR3 DNA: TGTGCCACAGGGGCCATACTGAACACTGAAGCTTTCTTT. Translated, it gives CATGAILNTEAFF.

This clone was detected only a few times. The V call is TRBV2, the J call TRBJ1-1; maybe TRBD1 (6 bases). Deletions cut 3 bases from V and 0 bases from J, with 8 bases between. Germline lookup yields CDR1 SNHLY and CDR2 FYNNEI. The CDR3 contains 14 residues. CDR3 nucleotide sequence: TGTGCCAGCAGTGACGGGACATTGAACACTGAAGCTTTCTTT. This codes for CASSDGTLNTEAFF.

This chain joins TRBV5-8 and TRBJ1-2, with D possibly being TRBD1 (6 bases). Germline V lookup: CDR1 SGHTS, CDR2 YDEGEE. V was cut by 5 bases and J by 4 bases, with 12 bases left in between. The CDR3 loop spans 13 amino acids. CDR3 loop: CASSRQVFYGYTF. The CDR3 region has the DNA TGTGCCAGCAGTCGACAGGTTTTCTATGGCTACACCTTC.

The chain couples TRBV10-2 to TRBJ2-5; TRBD1 or TRBD2 may be the D gene (5 bases each). The CDR3 consists of 14 residues. Per germline, CDR1 WSHSY and CDR2 SAAADI. V lost 10 bases and J lost 4, with 19 bases in between. The CDR3 nucleotides are TGCGCCACCGATCCACGGAAGGGGACAGAGACCCAGTACTTC. Protein product: CATDPRKGTETQYF.

The chain joins TRBV4-3 to TRBJ1-4; no clear D. Per germline, CDR1 LGHNA and CDR2 YSLEER. Trimming shortened V by 0 bases and J by 6 bases, and 11 bases separated the two germline ends. This CDR3 spans 15 amino acids. The CDR3, as DNA: TGCGCCAGCAGCCAAGATAAGGCTGGAGATGAAAAACTGTTTTTT. Its translation is CASSQDKAGDEKLFF.

This clone was picked up a small number of times. The chain links TRBV14 to TRBJ2-1; TRBD2 agrees at 9 bases. The junction had 6 bases not matched to a gene; V was cut back by 4 bases and J by 5 bases. CDR3 size: 15 residues. CDR1 and CDR2 from the germline V gene are SGHDN and FVKESK. CDR3 nucleotide sequence: TGTGCCAGCAGCCCCGGACTAGCGTATGACAATGAGCAGTTCTTC. Protein sequence: CASSPGLAYDNEQFF.

The chain couples TRBV5-4 to TRBJ2-4, with 9 positions matching TRBD1. CDR1 SGHNT and CDR2 YYREEE come from the germline V gene (reference sequence). CDR3 length: 15 amino acids. V shed 4 bases, J shed 6 bases, and the junction held 8 bases outside the gene matches. The CDR3, as DNA: TGTGCCAGCAGCCCGGACAGGGGAAGGACAAACATTCAGTACTTC. This translates into CASSPDRGRTNIQYF.

The V call is TRBV4-2, the J call TRBJ2-1; 7 bases align to TRBD1. The CDR3 runs 17 residues. Germline values: CDR1 LGHNA, CDR2 YNFKEQ. The V and J ends lost 0 bases and 4 bases, in that order; junction bases with no gene match: 9. CDR3 residues: CASSQDQETGLYNEQFF. Here the CDR3 DNA reads TGTGCCAGCAGCCAAGATCAAGAGACAGGGCTTTACAATGAGCAGTTCTTC.

This clone was observed once. This sequence joins TRBV10-1 and TRBJ2-3; the D call may be TRBD1 or TRBD2 (5 bases each). The V gene's germline CDR1 is WNHNN and CDR2 SYGVQD (reference sequence). The CDR3 is made up of 13 amino acids. Trimming removed 7 bases from V and 3 bases from J, with 11 bases in between. CDR3 DNA sequence: TGCGCCAGCAAGAGGGACCTTACAGATACGCAGTATTTT. Translated, it gives CASKRDLTDTQYF.

The chain links TRBV6-2 or TRBV6-3 to TRBJ2-3, with D tentatively TRBD1 (7 bases). The length of the CDR3 is 15 residues. Deletions cut 5 bases from V and 0 bases from J, with 12 bases between. Germline-derived CDR1 and CDR2 are MNHEY and SVGEGT. CDR3 sequence reads: CASSQTGTSTDTQYF. In nucleotides, the CDR3 is TGTGCCAGCAGTCAGACAGGGACTAGCACAGATACGCAGTATTTT.

The V and J genes are TRBV7-9 and TRBJ2-1; 8 bases align to TRBD2. The CDR3 runs 14 residues. Germline CDR1 reads SEHNR; CDR2 reads FQNEAQ (reference sequence). J was trimmed by 4 bases and V by 4 bases; bases with no gene match: 3. The CDR3 is CASSSLAAYNEQFF. For the CDR3, the DNA is TGTGCCAGCAGCTCACTAGCGGCGTACAATGAGCAGTTCTTC.

This chain connects TRBV19 to TRBJ2-2; 7 nucleotides agree with TRBD1. Germline trimming cut 3 bases from V and 0 bases from J; bases unmatched to any gene: 7. In germline, CDR1 is LNHDA, CDR2 SQIVND (reference sequence). CDR3 length: 17 amino acids. The CDR3 DNA follows: TGTGCCAGTAGTATGACAGGGCCTTTATCGAACACCGGGGAGCTGTTTTTT. It specifies CASSMTGPLSNTGELFF.

V usage is TRBV18 and J usage is TRBJ2-7; D may correspond to TRBD1 or TRBD2 (5 bases each). This CDR3 region has 13 residues. Germline V gives CDR1 KGHSH, CDR2 LQKENI. V was pared by 5 bases and J by 3 bases, with 11 bases between. The CDR3, as DNA: TGTGCCAGCTCAAGGGACCGAGACTACGAGCAGTACTTC. It codes for CASSRDRDYEQYF.

The gene calls are TRBV5-1 and TRBJ1-3; D perhaps matches TRBD1 (5 bases). The CDR3 sequence is 14 residues long. V was trimmed by 0 bases and J by 5 bases, leaving 9 bases between them. Looked up from germline, CDR1 is SGHRS and CDR2 is YFSETQ. CDR3 nucleotides: TGCGCCAGCAGCTTGGAGGGGATGAGAAACACCATATATTTT. It is translated as CASSLEGMRNTIYF. The full variable domain, rest sourced from reference TRBV5-1 and TRBJ1-3, is KAGVTQTPRYLIKTRGQQVTLSCSPISGHRSVSWYQQTPGQGLQFLFEYFSETQRNKGNFPGRFSGRQFSNSRSEMNVSTLELGDSALYLCASSLEGMRNTIYFGEGSWLTVV.

The genes are TRBV29-1 and TRBJ2-5; no firm D call. The CDR3 is 11 amino acids. The germline V gene encodes CDR1 SQVTM and CDR2 ANQGSEA. V was clipped by 3 bases and J by 5 bases, with 7 bases between them. The CDR3 is CSVEYWETQYF. CDR3 nucleotide sequence: TGCAGCGTTGAGTATTGGGAGACCCAGTACTTC.

The J gene is TRBJ2-4, the V gene TRBV11-2, with D possibly TRBD2 on 6 matching bases. The CDR3 runs 15 residues. V lost 1 base and J 8 bases, leaving 15 bases between the germline ends. Germline lookup yields CDR1 SGHAT and CDR2 FQNNGV. The CDR3 nucleotides read TGTGCCAGCAGCTTAGTTGGGAGGAATCAGGACATTCAGTACTTC. Protein product: CASSLVGRNQDIQYF.